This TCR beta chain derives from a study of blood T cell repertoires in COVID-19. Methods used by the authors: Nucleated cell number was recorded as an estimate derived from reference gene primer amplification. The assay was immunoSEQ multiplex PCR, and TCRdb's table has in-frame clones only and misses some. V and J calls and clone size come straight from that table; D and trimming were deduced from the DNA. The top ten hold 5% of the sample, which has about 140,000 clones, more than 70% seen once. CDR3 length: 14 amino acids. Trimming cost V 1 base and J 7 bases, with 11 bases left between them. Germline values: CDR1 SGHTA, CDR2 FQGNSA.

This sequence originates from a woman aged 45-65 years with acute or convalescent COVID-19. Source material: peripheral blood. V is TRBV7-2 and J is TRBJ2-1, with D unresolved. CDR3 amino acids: CASSLVVGKNEQFF. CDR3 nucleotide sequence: TGTGCCAGCAGCTTAGTGGTCGGTAAGAATGAGCAGTTCTTC.